The rows below give T cell receptor beta chains drawn from one sample of a study of monozygotic twins with inflammatory bowel disease. For each CDR3 protein, TCRdb gives one entry from its re-call of the 5' RACE reads, without DNA. The repertoire table contains some 440,000 distinct CDR3 sequences. The sequencing input was blood. The origin of the receptors is a human donor with ulcerative colitis or Crohn's disease, or a healthy co-twin of an affected twin (not recorded which). Both conserved end residues are part of each CDR3. The order of the fields is V gene, J gene, CDR3 protein.

>TRBV4-2|TRBJ2-3
CASSQGPSGGSTDTQYF
>TRBV29-1|TRBJ2-7
CSVEGQGASEQYF
>TRBV10-3|TRBJ1-1
CAISEWDDPNTEAFF
>TRBV5-4|TRBJ2-1
CASSSERDPGYNEQFF
>TRBV15|TRBJ2-3
CATSRGVGVRTDTQYF
>TRBV12-3/TRBV12-4|TRBJ1-1
CASSDPGQGNTEAFF
>TRBV4-1|TRBJ1-2
CASSQATGSGYGYTF
>TRBV5-1|TRBJ1-1
CARSLHENTEAFF
>TRBV7-8|TRBJ2-1
CASSGGLLNNEQFF
>TRBV18|TRBJ1-3
CASSPLGGLGNTIYF
>TRBV11-2|TRBJ2-4
CASSSNQAGEGAAKNIQYF
>TRBV4-1|TRBJ2-1
CASSQDRGSDEQFF
>TRBV7-6|TRBJ1-4
CASSSPGHAGANEKLFF
>TRBV7-2|TRBJ2-1
CASSLTWDEQFF
>TRBV12-3/TRBV12-4|TRBJ2-4
CASSFPGRKQYF
>TRBV12-3/TRBV12-4|TRBJ2-1
CASSPGLGVDEQFF